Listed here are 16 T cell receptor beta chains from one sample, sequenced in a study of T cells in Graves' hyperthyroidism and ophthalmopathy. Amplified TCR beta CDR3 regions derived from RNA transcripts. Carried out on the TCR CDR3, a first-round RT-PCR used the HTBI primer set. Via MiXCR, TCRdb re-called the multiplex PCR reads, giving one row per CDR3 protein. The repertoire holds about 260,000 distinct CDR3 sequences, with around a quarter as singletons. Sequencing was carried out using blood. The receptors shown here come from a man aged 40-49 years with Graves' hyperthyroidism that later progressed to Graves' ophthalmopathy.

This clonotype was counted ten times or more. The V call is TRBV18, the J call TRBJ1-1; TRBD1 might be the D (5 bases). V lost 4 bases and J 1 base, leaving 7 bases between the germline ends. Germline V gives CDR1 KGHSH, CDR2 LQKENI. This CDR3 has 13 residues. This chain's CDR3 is CASSQGRNTEAFF. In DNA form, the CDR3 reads TGTGCCAGCTCACAGGGACGGAACACTGAAGCTTTCTTT.

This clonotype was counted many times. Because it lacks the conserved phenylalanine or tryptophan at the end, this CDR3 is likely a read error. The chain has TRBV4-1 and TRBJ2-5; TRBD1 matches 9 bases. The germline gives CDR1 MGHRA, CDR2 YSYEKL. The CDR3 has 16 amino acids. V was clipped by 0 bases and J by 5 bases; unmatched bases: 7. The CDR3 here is CASSQDFWTGAETQYV. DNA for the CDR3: TGCGCCAGCAGCCAAGATTTTTGGACAGGGGCCGAGACCCAGTACGTC.

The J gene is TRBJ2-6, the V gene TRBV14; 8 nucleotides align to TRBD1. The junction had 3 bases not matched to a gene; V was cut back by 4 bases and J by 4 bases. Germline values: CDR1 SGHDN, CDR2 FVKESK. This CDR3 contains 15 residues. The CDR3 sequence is CASSRRTGGANVLTF. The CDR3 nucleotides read TGTGCCAGCAGCCGTCGGACAGGGGGGGCCAACGTCCTGACTTTC.

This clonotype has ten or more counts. For the CDR3, the DNA is TGTGCCAGCAGCGTAGCAGCTCAGAACACTGAAGCTTTCTTT. It yields the protein CASSVAAQNTEAFF. The chain links TRBV9 to TRBJ1-1; D not certain. The V end lost 0 bases, the J end lost 1 base, and 7 bases lay between the germline ends. This CDR3 is 14 amino acids long. Germline CDR1 SGDLS, CDR2 YYNGEE. Looking up the rest from reference TRBV9 and TRBJ1-1 gives the full variable domain: DSGVTQTPKHLITATGQRVTLRCSPRSGDLSVYWYQQSLDQGLQFLIQYYNGEERAKGNILERFSAQQFPDLHSELNLSSLELGDSALYFCASSVAAQNTEAFFGQGTRLTVV.

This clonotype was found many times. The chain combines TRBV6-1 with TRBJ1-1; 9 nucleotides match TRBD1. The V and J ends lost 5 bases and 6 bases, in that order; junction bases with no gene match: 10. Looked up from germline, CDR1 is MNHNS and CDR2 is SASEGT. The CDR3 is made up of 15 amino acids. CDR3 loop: CASSKSGQGSAEAFF. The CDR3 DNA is TGTGCCAGCAGTAAATCGGGACAGGGCTCGGCTGAAGCTTTCTTT.

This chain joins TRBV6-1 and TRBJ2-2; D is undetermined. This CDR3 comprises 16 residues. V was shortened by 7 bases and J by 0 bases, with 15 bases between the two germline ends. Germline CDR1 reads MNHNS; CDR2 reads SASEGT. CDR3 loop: CASIGRRESNTGELFF. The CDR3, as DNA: TGTGCCAGCATCGGGCGCAGAGAATCGAACACCGGGGAGCTGTTTTTT.

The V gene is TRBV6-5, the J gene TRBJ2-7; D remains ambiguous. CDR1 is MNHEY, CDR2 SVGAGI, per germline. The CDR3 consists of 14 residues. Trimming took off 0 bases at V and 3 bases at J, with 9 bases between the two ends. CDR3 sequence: CASSYSPDHYEQYF. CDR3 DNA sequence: TGTGCCAGCAGTTACTCGCCGGACCACTACGAGCAGTACTTC.

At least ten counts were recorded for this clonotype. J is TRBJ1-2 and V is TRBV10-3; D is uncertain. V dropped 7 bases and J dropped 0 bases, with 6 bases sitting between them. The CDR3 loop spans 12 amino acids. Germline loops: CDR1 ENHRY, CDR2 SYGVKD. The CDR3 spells CAINEPNYGYTF. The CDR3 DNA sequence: TGTGCCATCAACGAACCTAACTATGGCTACACCTTC.

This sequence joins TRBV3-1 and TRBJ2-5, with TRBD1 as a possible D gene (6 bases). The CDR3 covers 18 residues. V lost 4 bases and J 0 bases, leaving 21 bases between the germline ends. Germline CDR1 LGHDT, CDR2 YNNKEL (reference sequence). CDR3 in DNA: TGTGCCAGCAGCCCCTATCCCAGGGGCCCTAGGGACCAAGAGACCCAGTACTTC. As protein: CASSPYPRGPRDQETQYF.

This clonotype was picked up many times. CDR3 region: CASSQGGTSNQETQYF. The CDR3 DNA reads as TGTGCCAGCAGCCAAGGCGGGACTAGCAATCAAGAGACCCAGTACTTC. The chain carries TRBV3-1 and TRBJ2-5; 9 nucleotides match TRBD2. Germline lookup yields CDR1 LGHDT and CDR2 YNNKEL (reference sequence). The CDR3 is made up of 16 amino acids. After removal of 1 base from V and 2 bases from J, the junction contained 5 bases not matched to a gene.

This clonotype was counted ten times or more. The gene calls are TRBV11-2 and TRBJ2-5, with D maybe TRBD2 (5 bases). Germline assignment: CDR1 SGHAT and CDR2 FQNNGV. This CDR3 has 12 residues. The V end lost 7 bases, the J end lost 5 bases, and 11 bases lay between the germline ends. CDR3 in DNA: TGTGCCAGCACCGACTCGGGGGAGACCCAGTACTTC. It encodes CASTDSGETQYF.

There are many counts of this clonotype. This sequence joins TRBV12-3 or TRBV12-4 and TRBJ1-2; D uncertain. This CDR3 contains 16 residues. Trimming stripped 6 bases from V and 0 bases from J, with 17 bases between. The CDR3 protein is CASSRMVRAANYGYTF. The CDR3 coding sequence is TGTGCCAGCAGCCGAATGGTCCGGGCAGCTAACTATGGCTACACCTTC.

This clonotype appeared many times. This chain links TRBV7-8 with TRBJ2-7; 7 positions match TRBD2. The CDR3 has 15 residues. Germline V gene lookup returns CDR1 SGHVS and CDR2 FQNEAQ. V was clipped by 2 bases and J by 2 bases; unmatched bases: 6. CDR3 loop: CASSLRSGPTYEQYF. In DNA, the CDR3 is TGTGCCAGCAGCTTACGTAGCGGGCCGACCTACGAGCAGTACTTC. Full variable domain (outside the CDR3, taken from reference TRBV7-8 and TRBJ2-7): GAGVSQSPRYKVAKRGQDVALRCDPISGHVSLFWYQQALGQGPEFLTYFQNEAQLDKSGLPSDRFFAERPEGSVSTLKIQRTQQEDSAVYLCASSLRSGPTYEQYFGPGTRLTVT.

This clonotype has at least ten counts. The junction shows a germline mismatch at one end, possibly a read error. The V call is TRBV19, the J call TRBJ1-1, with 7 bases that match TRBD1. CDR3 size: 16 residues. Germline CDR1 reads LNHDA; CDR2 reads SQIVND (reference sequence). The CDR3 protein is CASSRAPQGSNTEVFF. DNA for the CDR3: TGTGCCAGTAGTAGAGCACCACAGGGGAGTAACACTGAAGTTTTCTTT.

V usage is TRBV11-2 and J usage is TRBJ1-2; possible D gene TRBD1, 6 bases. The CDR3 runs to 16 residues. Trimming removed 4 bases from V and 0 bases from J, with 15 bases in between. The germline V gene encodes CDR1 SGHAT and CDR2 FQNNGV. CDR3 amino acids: CASSSPWGAANYGYTF. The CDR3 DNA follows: TGTGCCAGCAGCTCCCCCTGGGGGGCCGCTAACTATGGCTACACCTTC.

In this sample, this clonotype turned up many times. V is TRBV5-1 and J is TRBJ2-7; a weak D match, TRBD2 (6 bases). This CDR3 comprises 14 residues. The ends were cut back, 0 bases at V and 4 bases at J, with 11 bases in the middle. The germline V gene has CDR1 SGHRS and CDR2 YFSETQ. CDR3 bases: TGCGCCAGCAGCTTGGTGGAGGGTCGATACGAGCAGTACTTC. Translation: CASSLVEGRYEQYF.